These 22 T cell receptor beta chains were all obtained from the same sample, sequenced in a study of T-cell reconstitution after alpha-beta-depleted transplantation in children listed by TCRdb under 2016. The treatment or condition label of this sample denotes: allogeneic hematopoietic cell transplantation with graft depleted of TCRalphabeta T cells and CD19 B cells. The library came from PCR. TCRdb lists the instrument as Illumina HiSeq 2500. TCR libraries were prepared with molecular barcoding, using unique molecular identifiers to normalize TCRbeta repertoire quantification. The public reads were reanalyzed by TCRdb: fastp trimming at Q25, MiXCR alignment, in-frame beta chains only. Every CDR3 protein is listed once, alongside the most common genes and DNA of its rows. For this sample the table gives some 440,000 distinct CDR3 sequences, of which around 15% were detected only once. Approximately 28% of the sample is in the top ten clones.

The sequenced sample was PBMCs, mostly from graft donor cells, obtained 360 days after TCRalphabeta/CD19-depleted stem cell transplant. These receptors were collected from a boy in the first two years of life who had a stem cell transplant for Wiskott-Aldrich syndrome, so the T cells may come from the graft donor.

The chain uses TRBV6-5 and TRBJ2-7; D possibly matches TRBD1 or TRBD2 (5 bases each). This CDR3 spans 14 amino acids. Trimming stripped 2 bases from V and 6 bases from J, with 14 bases between. Germline V lookup: CDR1 MNHEY, CDR2 SVGAGI. CDR3 bases: TGTGCCAGCAGTTACACCAGGGAGCTTCTCGAGCAGTACTTC. Its protein product is CASSYTRELLEQYF.

The rearrangement joins TRBV11-2 to TRBJ2-7, with D perhaps matching TRBD1 (5 bases). CDR3 size: 15 residues. Germline assignment: CDR1 SGHAT and CDR2 FQNNGV. Trimming took off 5 bases at V and 2 bases at J, with 16 bases between the two ends. This CDR3 reads CASSTWTSRPYEQYF. For the CDR3, the DNA is TGTGCCAGCAGCACCTGGACATCCAGACCCTACGAGCAGTACTTC.

The V gene is TRBV11-2, the J gene TRBJ2-1; D unclear. The V end was cut by 3 bases, the J end by 9 bases, with 6 bases between. Germline V lookup: CDR1 SGHAT, CDR2 FQNNGV. The CDR3 extends over 11 amino acids. The CDR3 DNA sequence: TGTGCCAGCAGCTTTCACGGTGAGCAGTTCTTC. Its protein product is CASSFHGEQFF.

This clonotype was seen ten or more times. The rearrangement uses TRBV5-1 and TRBJ2-7, with TRBD1 as a possible D gene (6 bases). Germline assignment: CDR1 SGHRS and CDR2 YFSETQ. V was cut by 4 bases and J by 4 bases, with 15 bases left in between. CDR3 length equals 14 residues. In DNA form, the CDR3 reads TGCGCCAGCAGCCCCCCAGGGGCCGGGTACGAGCAGTACTTC. The encoded protein is CASSPPGAGYEQYF. Full variable domain (remainder filled in from reference TRBV5-1 and TRBJ2-7): KAGVTQTPRYLIKTRGQQVTLSCSPISGHRSVSWYQQTPGQGLQFLFEYFSETQRNKGNFPGRFSGRQFSNSRSEMNVSTLELGDSALYLCASSPPGAGYEQYFGPGTRLTVT.

This clonotype turned up a few times. The chain is built from TRBV3-1 and TRBJ2-3; maybe TRBD1 (7 bases). V gave up 7 bases and J gave up 1 base, with 12 bases separating them. This CDR3 comprises 14 residues. Germline V CDR1 and CDR2: LGHDT, YNNKEL (reference sequence). CDR3 DNA: TGTGCCAGCACCAGGGGGGCTGGCACAGATACGCAGTATTTT. Protein sequence: CASTRGAGTDTQYF.

This clonotype occurred a few times. The chain recombines TRBV9 with TRBJ2-5; TRBD1 might be the D (5 bases). In germline, CDR1 is SGDLS, CDR2 YYNGEE. The CDR3 runs to 14 residues. The V and J ends lost 0 bases and 2 bases respectively, with 8 bases between them. Here the CDR3 reads CASSVDPGQETQYF. The CDR3 DNA follows: TGTGCCAGCAGCGTAGATCCAGGGCAAGAGACCCAGTACTTC.

This clonotype was detected many times. V usage is TRBV6-1 and J usage is TRBJ1-2; a possible D gene is TRBD1 (6 bases). V was trimmed by 6 bases and J by 5 bases, leaving 16 bases between them. Germline V lookup: CDR1 MNHNS, CDR2 SASEGT. This CDR3 has 14 amino acids. The CDR3 is CASREQGGGYGYTF. The CDR3 DNA sequence: TGTGCCAGCAGGGAACAGGGTGGGGGGTATGGCTACACCTTC.

This clonotype was found a few times. V and J are TRBV3-1 and TRBJ2-2; TRBD2 agrees at 7 bases. There are 16 residues in the CDR3. In germline, CDR1 is LGHDT, CDR2 YNNKEL (reference sequence). J was trimmed by 5 bases and V by 0 bases; bases with no gene match: 6. In DNA, the CDR3 is TGTGCCAGCAGCCAAGAAAGGACTAGTTGGACCGGGGAGCTGTTTTTT. As protein: CASSQERTSWTGELFF.

This clonotype was recorded once. The gene calls are TRBV7-4 and TRBJ1-2, with D possibly TRBD1 on 5 matching bases. Germline V gene data show CDR1 as SGHVT and CDR2 as SQSDAQ. The CDR3 has 17 residues. V lost 2 bases and J 6 bases, leaving 22 bases between the germline ends. CDR3 sequence (DNA): TGTGCCAGCAGCTTATGCAACTTTCCGGGGCCGAGGGATGGCTACACCTTC. Translation: CASSLCNFPGPRDGYTF.

This clonotype has just a few counts. The chain has TRBV14 and TRBJ2-2, with D hard to call. Germline CDR1 SGHDN, CDR2 FVKESK. V lost 3 bases to trimming and J lost 3 bases, with 5 bases between them. The CDR3 sequence is 13 residues long. CDR3 coding DNA: TGTGCCAGCAGCCATCGACACACCGGGGAGCTGTTTTTT. Translating it yields CASSHRHTGELFF.

The rearrangement joins TRBV20-1 to TRBJ2-3; D may correspond to TRBD1 or TRBD2 (6 bases each). Germline V gives CDR1 DFQATT, CDR2 SNEGSKA (reference sequence). The ends were cut back, 5 bases at V and 9 bases at J, with 12 bases in the middle. CDR3 length: 11 residues. CDR3 region: CSAPRDITQYF. CDR3 DNA sequence: TGCAGTGCTCCGCGGGACATCACGCAGTATTTT.

The gene calls are TRBV20-1 and TRBJ2-5, with D hard to call. V dropped 6 bases and J dropped 5 bases, with 16 bases sitting between them. The CDR3 is 13 residues long. CDR1 is DFQATT and CDR2 is SNEGSKA in the germline V gene (reference sequence). The CDR3 DNA reads as TGCAGTGCCCCCCCGGTGGCGGCGGAGACCCAGTACTTC. Translation gives CSAPPVAAETQYF.

A few counts support this clonotype. The rearrangement links TRBV7-2 to TRBJ1-2; D is undetermined. The germline V gene encodes CDR1 SGHTA and CDR2 FQGNSA. The V end lost 1 base, the J end lost 0 bases, and 9 bases lay between the germline ends. The CDR3 spans 15 residues. CDR3 residues: CASSLVGRANYGYTF. CDR3 DNA sequence: TGTGCCAGCAGCTTAGTCGGCAGAGCTAACTATGGCTACACCTTC.

The chain recombines TRBV12-3 or TRBV12-4 with TRBJ1-1, with D possibly TRBD1 on 5 matching bases. The CDR3 loop spans 11 amino acids. V lost 5 bases and J lost 10, with 11 bases in between. The CDR3 region is CASSTGRAAFF. The CDR3 DNA sequence: TGTGCCAGCAGTACCGGCAGGGCAGCTTTCTTT.

The rearrangement uses TRBV20-1 and TRBJ1-4; no reliable D call. The germline CDR1 and CDR2 sequences are DFQATT and SNEGSKA (reference sequence). The length of the CDR3 is 14 residues. Deletions cut 1 base from V and 7 bases from J, with 13 bases between. The CDR3, as DNA: TGCAGTGCTAGAGCAGCGAAAAGAGGTGAAAAACTGTTTTTT. As protein: CSARAAKRGEKLFF.

This clonotype has just a few counts. The V call is TRBV2, the J call TRBJ2-7; no definite D call. Between the trimmed V and J ends, which lost 4 bases and 2 bases, there was a span of 9 bases. Germline-derived CDR1 and CDR2 are SNHLY and FYNNEI. The CDR3 totals 13 residues. DNA for the CDR3: TGTGCCAGCAGTGCAAGGGAAGCCTACGAGCAGTACTTC. Protein sequence: CASSAREAYEQYF.

This clonotype was counted once. J is TRBJ2-7 and V is TRBV20-1; D gene unclear. Trimming took 3 bases from V and 2 from J, leaving 14 bases between them. The CDR3 is 14 residues long. Germline-derived CDR1 and CDR2 are DFQATT and SNEGSKA (reference sequence). The CDR3 sequence: CSASVETDTYEQYF. CDR3 coding DNA: TGCAGTGCTAGCGTCGAGACCGACACCTACGAGCAGTACTTC.

This clonotype was counted between two and nine times. V and J are TRBV6-2 or TRBV6-3 and TRBJ2-6; D unclear. This CDR3 is 15 amino acids long. Germline CDR1 and CDR2: MNHEY and SVGEGT. Trimming took 2 bases from V and 5 from J, leaving 10 bases between them. CDR3 DNA: TGTGCCAGCAGTTACGGGGAACTCTGGGCCAACGTCCTGACTTTC. It translates to CASSYGELWANVLTF.

In its sample, this clonotype was seen a few times. The rearrangement links TRBV12-3 or TRBV12-4 to TRBJ1-1; no clear D. The V end lost 4 bases, the J end lost 3 bases, and 6 bases lay between the germline ends. The CDR3 extends over 12 amino acids. The CDR3 DNA reads TGTGCCAGCAGTTCCCTGGACACTGAAGCTTTCTTT. It translates to CASSSLDTEAFF.

This clonotype was recorded many times. The gene calls are TRBV24-1 and TRBJ2-1; 7 bases line up with TRBD2. CDR3 length: 13 amino acids. V dropped 2 bases and J dropped 6; count of bases not matched to a gene: 0. Per germline, CDR1 KGHDR and CDR2 SFDVKD. The CDR3 here is CATSDWTSNEQFF. Written as DNA, the CDR3 is TGTGCCACCAGTGATTGGACTAGCAATGAGCAGTTCTTC.

The table lists this clonotype with a few counts. This chain links TRBV25-1 with TRBJ2-5; 15 bases map to TRBD2. Trimming at V came to 3 bases and at J to 1 base, leaving 6 bases not matched to a gene. The CDR3 spans 18 residues. The V gene's germline CDR1 is MGHDK and CDR2 SYGVNS. Here the CDR3 DNA reads TGTGCCAGCAGTGATCCCGGACTAGCGGGGGGGCCCCAAGAGACCCAGTACTTC. It yields the protein CASSDPGLAGGPQETQYF.

The chain employs TRBV10-3 and TRBJ2-5; D is perhaps TRBD2 (5 bases). The germline gives CDR1 ENHRY, CDR2 SYGVKD. The CDR3 runs 16 residues. Trimming cost V 0 bases and J 5 bases, with 16 bases left between them. The CDR3 DNA reads as TGTGCCATCAGTGAGTCCCGGAGGTTTAGCCATGAGACCCAGTACTTC. Amino acids: CAISESRRFSHETQYF.